This is a list of T cell receptor beta chains from one sample in a study of immune heterogeneity within non-small cell lung tumors. Each CDR3 protein gets one entry after TCRdb re-called the multiplex PCR reads with MiXCR. The table records more than 9,000 distinct CDR3 sequences, 25% to 30% of them present only once. Sequencing input: lung tumor tissue. These TCRs come from a woman aged 60 to 75 with non-small cell lung cancer. Each CDR3 is given with its conserved first and last residue. The D gene is left open where the match is weak. Expanded clones are given a class, and other clones once, few, many or no size at all.

v_gene	d_gene	j_gene	len	abundance	CDR3aa	CDR3nt
TRBV24-1	-	TRBJ2-1	15	many	CATSGPIGAISEQFF	TGTGCCACCAGTGGCCCGATCGGGGCCATAAGTGAGCAGTTCTTC
TRBV14	-	TRBJ1-6	15	-	CASSQDPAGKSPLHF	TGTGCCAGCAGCCAAGATCCGGCAGGGAAGTCACCCCTCCACTTT
TRBV6-1	-	TRBJ2-3	15	-	CASSRTSLEEGTQYF	TGTGCCAGCAGTCGAACTAGCTTAGAAGAGGGTACGCAGTATTTT
TRBV9	TRBD1	TRBJ2-3	16	many	CASSVEKGASTDTQYF	TGTGCCAGCAGCGTAGAGAAGGGGGCGAGCACAGATACGCAGTATTTT
TRBV7-8	TRBD1	TRBJ2-1	13	-	CASSLNRGSEQFF	TGTGCCAGCAGCTTAAACAGGGGCTCTGAGCAGTTCTTC
TRBV19	-	TRBJ1-2	16	-	CASSTTPQGGNYGYTF	TGTGCCAGTAGTACTACACCACAAGGAGGGAACTATGGCTACACCTTC
TRBV7-2	TRBD1	TRBJ2-1	15	many	CASSSSRDSYNEQFF	TGTGCCAGCAGCTCGTCCCGGGACAGCTACAATGAGCAGTTCTTC
TRBV5-1	-	TRBJ1-2	15	few	CASSTVGYGDYGYTF	TGCGCCAGCAGCACGGTGGGTTATGGCGACTATGGCTACACCTTC
TRBV6-5	-	TRBJ2-6	15	many	CASSYEGPGANVLTF	TGTGCCAGCAGTTACGAGGGTCCCGGGGCCAACGTCCTGACTTTC
TRBV9	TRBD1	TRBJ1-2	13	medium-sized	CASSATGGDGYTF	TGTGCCAGCAGCGCAACAGGGGGGGATGGCTACACCTTC
TRBV5-1	-	TRBJ2-1	13	-	CASSFVTSNEQFF	TGCGCCAGCAGCTTCGTGACTAGCAATGAGCAGTTCTTC
TRBV7-2	-	TRBJ2-1	15	-	CASSLQTGIYNEQFF	TGTGCCAGCAGCTTACAGACGGGAATCTACAATGAGCAGTTCTTC
TRBV7-2	TRBD2	TRBJ2-1	13	few	CAISLGTNNEQFF	TGTGCCATCAGCTTAGGGACTAACAATGAGCAGTTCTTC
TRBV20-1	-	TRBJ2-1	16	-	CSAIDDGTTKYNEQFF	TGCAGTGCTATAGATGATGGGACAACCAAATACAATGAGCAGTTCTTC
TRBV28	-	TRBJ1-1	14	medium-sized	CASSLAGKNTEAFF	TGTGCCAGCAGCTTGGCAGGGAAGAACACTGAAGCTTTCTTT
TRBV5-6	-	TRBJ1-1	13	once	CASSFGGGTEAFF	TGTGCCAGCAGCTTTGGCGGAGGCACTGAAGCTTTCTTT
TRBV6-2/TRBV6-3	TRBD2	TRBJ2-7	13	-	CASSRDYPGEQYF	TGTGCCAGCAGTCGGGACTACCCAGGCGAGCAGTACTTC
TRBV27	-	TRBJ2-1	15	many	CASSLPTAAYNEQFF	TGTGCCAGCAGTTTACCAACAGCCGCCTACAATGAGCAGTTCTTC
TRBV28	TRBD1	TRBJ2-1	15	medium-sized	CASRKTGGGDNEQFF	TGTGCCAGCAGAAAGACAGGGGGCGGAGACAATGAGCAGTTCTTC
TRBV7-2	TRBD1	TRBJ1-1	13	-	CASSARGEAEAFF	TGTGCCAGCAGCGCCAGGGGGGAGGCTGAAGCTTTCTTT
TRBV7-6	-	TRBJ1-3	14	many	CASSPSSSGNTIYF	TGTGCCAGCAGCCCCAGTAGCTCTGGAAACACCATATATTTT
TRBV15	-	TRBJ2-1	15	medium-sized	CATSGYRDAYNEQFF	TGTGCCACCAGCGGTTACCGGGACGCCTACAATGAGCAGTTCTTC
TRBV7-6	-	TRBJ1-5	18	many	CASSLAFWGVGKNQPQHF	TGTGCCAGCAGCTTAGCGTTTTGGGGGGTAGGAAAAAACCAGCCCCAGCATTTT
TRBV19	-	TRBJ1-6	13	medium-sized	CASKGPSNSPLHF	TGTGCCAGTAAAGGTCCGTCGAATTCACCCCTCCACTTT
TRBV30	-	TRBJ1-6	14	medium-sized	CAFTRGQINSPLHF	TGTGCCTTCACGCGAGGACAAATTAATTCACCCCTCCACTTT
TRBV6-1	-	TRBJ1-2	17	-	CASSAGGLREGYYSYTF	TGTGCCAGCAGTGCGGGGGGGTTAAGGGAGGGGTACTATAGCTACACCTTC
TRBV28	-	TRBJ2-2	14	once	CAIQPDSYTGELFF	TGTGCCATCCAACCGGACAGTTACACCGGGGAGCTGTTTTTT
TRBV3-1	-	TRBJ2-7	12	medium-sized	CASSQGLDEQYF	TGTGCCAGCAGCCAGGGCCTAGACGAGCAGTACTTC
TRBV7-8	TRBD1	TRBJ1-5	20	medium-sized	CASSLAQRGTGGGSNQPQHF	TGTGCCAGCAGCTTAGCCCAAAGGGGGACAGGGGGCGGAAGCAATCAGCCCCAGCATTTT
TRBV28	-	TRBJ2-5	17	many	CASSLTGGNRPQETQYF	TGTGCCAGCAGTTTAACGGGGGGCAATAGGCCCCAAGAGACCCAGTACTTC
TRBV19	-	TRBJ2-7	13	-	CASSTRAPGEQYF	TGTGCCAGTAGTACCCGGGCGCCCGGCGAGCAGTACTTC
TRBV12-3/TRBV12-4	-	TRBJ2-5	20	few	CASILRPAGAQPRPQETQYF	TGTGCCAGCATTTTACGGCCCGCAGGGGCGCAACCACGGCCTCAAGAGACCCAGTACTTC